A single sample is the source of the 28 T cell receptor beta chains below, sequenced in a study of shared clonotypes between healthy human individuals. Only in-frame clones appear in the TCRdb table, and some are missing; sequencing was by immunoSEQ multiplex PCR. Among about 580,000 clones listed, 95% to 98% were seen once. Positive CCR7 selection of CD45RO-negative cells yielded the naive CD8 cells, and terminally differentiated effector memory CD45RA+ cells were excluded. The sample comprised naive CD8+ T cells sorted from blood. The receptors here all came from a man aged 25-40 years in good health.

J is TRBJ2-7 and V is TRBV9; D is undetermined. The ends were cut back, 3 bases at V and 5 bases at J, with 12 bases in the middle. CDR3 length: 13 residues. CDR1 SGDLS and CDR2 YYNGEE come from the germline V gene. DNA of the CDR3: TGTGCCAGCAGCGCTGGACCGGCGGACGAGCAGTACTTC. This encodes CASSAGPADEQYF. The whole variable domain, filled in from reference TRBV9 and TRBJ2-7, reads DSGVTQTPKHLITATGQRVTLRCSPRSGDLSVYWYQQSLDQGLQFLIQYYNGEERAKGNILERFSAQQFPDLHSELNLSSLELGDSALYFCASSAGPADEQYFGPGTRLTVT.

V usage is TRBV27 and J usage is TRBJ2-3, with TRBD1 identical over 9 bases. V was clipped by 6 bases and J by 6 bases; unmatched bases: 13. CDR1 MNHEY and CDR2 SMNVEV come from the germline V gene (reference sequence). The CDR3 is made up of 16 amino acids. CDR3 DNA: TGTGCCAGCAGGGACCTTCAACAGGGGGCAGAGGATACGCAGTATTTT. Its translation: CASRDLQQGAEDTQYF.

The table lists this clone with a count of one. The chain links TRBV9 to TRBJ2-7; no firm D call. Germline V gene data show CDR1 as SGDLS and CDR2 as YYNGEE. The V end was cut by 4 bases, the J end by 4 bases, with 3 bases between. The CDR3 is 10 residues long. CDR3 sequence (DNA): TGTGCCAGCAGCAAGTACGAGCAGTACTTC. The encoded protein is CASSKYEQYF.

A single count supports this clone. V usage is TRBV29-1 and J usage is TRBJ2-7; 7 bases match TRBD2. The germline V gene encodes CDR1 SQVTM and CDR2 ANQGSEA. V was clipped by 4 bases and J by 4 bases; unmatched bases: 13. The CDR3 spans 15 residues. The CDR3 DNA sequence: TGCAGCGTTGGGGAAGTGGCGGGAGAGGGGTACGAGCAGTACTTC. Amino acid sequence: CSVGEVAGEGYEQYF.

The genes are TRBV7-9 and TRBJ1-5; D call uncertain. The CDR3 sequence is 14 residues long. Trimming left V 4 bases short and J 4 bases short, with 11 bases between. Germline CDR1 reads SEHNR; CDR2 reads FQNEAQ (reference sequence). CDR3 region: CASSSVAGNQPQHF. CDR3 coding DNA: TGTGCCAGCAGCTCCGTAGCGGGTAATCAGCCCCAGCATTTT. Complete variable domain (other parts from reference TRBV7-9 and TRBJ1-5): DTGVSQNPRHKITKRGQNVTFRCDPISEHNRLYWYRQTLGQGPEFLTYFQNEAQLEKSRLLSDRFSAERPKGSFSTLEIQRTEQGDSAMYLCASSSVAGNQPQHFGDGTRLSIL.

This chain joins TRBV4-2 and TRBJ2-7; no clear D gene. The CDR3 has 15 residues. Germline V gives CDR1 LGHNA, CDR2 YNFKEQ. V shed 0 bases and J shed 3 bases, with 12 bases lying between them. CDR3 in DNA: TGTGCCAGCAGCCAAGAGCTCCAGGTACACTACGAGCAGTACTTC. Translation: CASSQELQVHYEQYF.

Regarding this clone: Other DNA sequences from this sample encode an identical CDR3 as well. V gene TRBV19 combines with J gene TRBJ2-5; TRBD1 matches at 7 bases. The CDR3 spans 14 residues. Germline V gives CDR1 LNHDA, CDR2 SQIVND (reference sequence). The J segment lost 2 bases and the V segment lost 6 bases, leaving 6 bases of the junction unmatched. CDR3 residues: CASSIQGSQETQYF. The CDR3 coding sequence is TGTGCCAGTAGCATACAGGGGAGTCAAGAGACCCAGTACTTC.

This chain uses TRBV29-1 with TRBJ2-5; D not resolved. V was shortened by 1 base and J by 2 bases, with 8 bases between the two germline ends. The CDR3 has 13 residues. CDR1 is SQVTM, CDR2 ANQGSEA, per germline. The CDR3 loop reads CSVEAFGQETQYF. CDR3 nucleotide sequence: TGCAGCGTTGAAGCCTTCGGACAAGAGACCCAGTACTTC.

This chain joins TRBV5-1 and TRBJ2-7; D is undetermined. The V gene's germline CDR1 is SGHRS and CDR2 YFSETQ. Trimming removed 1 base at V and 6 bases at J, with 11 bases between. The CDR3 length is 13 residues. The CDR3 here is CASSLMGTREQYF. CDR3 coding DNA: TGCGCCAGCAGCTTGATGGGCACGCGCGAGCAGTACTTC.

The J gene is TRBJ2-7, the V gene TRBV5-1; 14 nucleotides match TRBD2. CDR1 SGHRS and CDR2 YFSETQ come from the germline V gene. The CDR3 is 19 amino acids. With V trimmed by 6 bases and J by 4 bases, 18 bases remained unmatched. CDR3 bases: TGCGCCAGCACCACAGCCGCACCGGGACTAGCGGGAGTGAGGTACGAGCAGTACTTC. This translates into CASTTAAPGLAGVRYEQYF.

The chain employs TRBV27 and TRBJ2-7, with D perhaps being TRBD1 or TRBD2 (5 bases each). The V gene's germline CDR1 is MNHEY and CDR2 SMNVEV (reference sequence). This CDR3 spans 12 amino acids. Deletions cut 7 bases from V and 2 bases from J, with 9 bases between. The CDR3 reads CASMRGPYEQYF. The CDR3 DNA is TGTGCCAGCATGAGGGGACCCTACGAGCAGTACTTC.

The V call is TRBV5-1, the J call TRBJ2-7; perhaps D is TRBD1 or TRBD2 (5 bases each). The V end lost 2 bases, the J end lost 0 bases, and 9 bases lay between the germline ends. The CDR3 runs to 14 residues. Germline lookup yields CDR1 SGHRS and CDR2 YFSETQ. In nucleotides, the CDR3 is TGCGCCAGCAGCTTCAGAGGGGACTCCTACGAGCAGTACTTC. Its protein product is CASSFRGDSYEQYF.

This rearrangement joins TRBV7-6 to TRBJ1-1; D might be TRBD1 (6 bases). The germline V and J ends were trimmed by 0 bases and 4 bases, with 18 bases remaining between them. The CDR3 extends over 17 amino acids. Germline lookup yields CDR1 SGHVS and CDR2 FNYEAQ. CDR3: CASSLAQAGDGVTEAFF. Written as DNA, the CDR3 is TGTGCCAGCAGCTTAGCGCAGGCAGGGGATGGAGTCACTGAAGCTTTCTTT.

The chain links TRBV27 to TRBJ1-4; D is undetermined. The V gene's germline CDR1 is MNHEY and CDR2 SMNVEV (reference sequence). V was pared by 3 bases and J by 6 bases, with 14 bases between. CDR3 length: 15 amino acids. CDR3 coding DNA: TGTGCCAGCAGTTTGTTTGGAGGGCAATATGAAAAACTGTTTTTT. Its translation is CASSLFGGQYEKLFF.

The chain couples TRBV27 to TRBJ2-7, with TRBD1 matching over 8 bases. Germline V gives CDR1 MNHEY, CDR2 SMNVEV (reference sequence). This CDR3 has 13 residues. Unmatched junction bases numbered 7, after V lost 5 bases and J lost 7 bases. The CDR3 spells CASSPFGTGEQYF. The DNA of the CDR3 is TGTGCCAGCAGTCCCTTCGGGACAGGTGAGCAGTACTTC.

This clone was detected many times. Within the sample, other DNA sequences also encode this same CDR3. CDR3 in DNA: TGTGCCAGCAGCGTAGCAGACACAGATACGCAGTATTTT. Amino acid sequence: CASSVADTDTQYF. The chain recombines TRBV9 with TRBJ2-3; D remains unclear. Germline CDR1 SGDLS, CDR2 YYNGEE. Trimming pared 0 bases from V and 2 bases from J, leaving 4 bases between. The CDR3 is 13 residues long.

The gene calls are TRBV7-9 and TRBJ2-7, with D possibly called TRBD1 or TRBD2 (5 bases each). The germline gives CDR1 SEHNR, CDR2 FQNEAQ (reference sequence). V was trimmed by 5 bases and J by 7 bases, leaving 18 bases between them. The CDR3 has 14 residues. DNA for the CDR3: TGTGCCAGCAGCCTGGGGGTGGGTGTCGGGGAGCAGTACTTC. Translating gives CASSLGVGVGEQYF. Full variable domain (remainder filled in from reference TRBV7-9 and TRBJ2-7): DTGVSQNPRHKITKRGQNVTFRCDPISEHNRLYWYRQTLGQGPEFLTYFQNEAQLEKSRLLSDRFSAERPKGSFSTLEIQRTEQGDSAMYLCASSLGVGVGEQYFGPGTRLTVT.

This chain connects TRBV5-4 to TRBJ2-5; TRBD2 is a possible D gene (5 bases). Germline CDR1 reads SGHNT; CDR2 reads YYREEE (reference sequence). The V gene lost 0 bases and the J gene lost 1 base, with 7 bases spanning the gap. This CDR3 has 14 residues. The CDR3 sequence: CASSLAAGQETQYF. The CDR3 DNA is TGTGCCAGCAGCTTGGCGGCGGGCCAAGAGACCCAGTACTTC.

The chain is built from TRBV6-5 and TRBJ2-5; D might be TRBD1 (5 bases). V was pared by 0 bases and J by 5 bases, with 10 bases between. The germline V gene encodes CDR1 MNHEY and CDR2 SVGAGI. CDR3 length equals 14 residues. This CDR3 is CASSYSTRVETQYF. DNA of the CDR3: TGTGCCAGCAGTTACTCGACCAGGGTCGAGACCCAGTACTTC.

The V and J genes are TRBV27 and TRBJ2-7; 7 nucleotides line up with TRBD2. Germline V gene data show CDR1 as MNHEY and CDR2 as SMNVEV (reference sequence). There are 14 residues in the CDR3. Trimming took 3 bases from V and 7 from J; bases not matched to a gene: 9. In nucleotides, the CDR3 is TGTGCCAGCAGTTTGGGAGGGAGCTCGAGAGAGCAGTACTTC. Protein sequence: CASSLGGSSREQYF.

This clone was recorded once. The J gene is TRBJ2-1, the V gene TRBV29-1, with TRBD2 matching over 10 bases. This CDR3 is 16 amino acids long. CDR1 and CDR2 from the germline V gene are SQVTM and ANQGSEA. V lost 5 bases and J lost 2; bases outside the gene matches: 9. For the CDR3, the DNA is TGCAGCGTTATAGTCCCTAGCGGGAGAGCCTACAATGAGCAGTTCTTC. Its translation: CSVIVPSGRAYNEQFF.

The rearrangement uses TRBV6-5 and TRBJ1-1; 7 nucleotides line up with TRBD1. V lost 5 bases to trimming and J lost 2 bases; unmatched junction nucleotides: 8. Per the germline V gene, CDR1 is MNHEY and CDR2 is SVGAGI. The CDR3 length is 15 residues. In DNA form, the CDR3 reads TGTGCCAGCAGTATACACGGGACAGACAACACTGAAGCTTTCTTT. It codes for CASSIHGTDNTEAFF.

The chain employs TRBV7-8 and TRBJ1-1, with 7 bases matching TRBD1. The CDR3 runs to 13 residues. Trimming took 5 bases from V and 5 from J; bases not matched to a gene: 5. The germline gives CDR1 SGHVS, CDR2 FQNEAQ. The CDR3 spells CASSITGVTEAFF. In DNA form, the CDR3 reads TGTGCCAGCAGCATAACAGGGGTTACTGAAGCTTTCTTT. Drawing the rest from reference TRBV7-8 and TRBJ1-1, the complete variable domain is GAGVSQSPRYKVAKRGQDVALRCDPISGHVSLFWYQQALGQGPEFLTYFQNEAQLDKSGLPSDRFFAERPEGSVSTLKIQRTQQEDSAVYLCASSITGVTEAFFGQGTRLTVV.

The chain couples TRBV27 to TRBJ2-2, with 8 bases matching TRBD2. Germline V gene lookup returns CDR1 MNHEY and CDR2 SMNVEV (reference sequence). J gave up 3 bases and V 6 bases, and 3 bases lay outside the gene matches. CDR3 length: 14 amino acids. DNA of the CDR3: TGTGCCAGCAGCCTCGGGGGGGACACCGGGGAGCTGTTTTTT. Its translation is CASSLGGDTGELFF.

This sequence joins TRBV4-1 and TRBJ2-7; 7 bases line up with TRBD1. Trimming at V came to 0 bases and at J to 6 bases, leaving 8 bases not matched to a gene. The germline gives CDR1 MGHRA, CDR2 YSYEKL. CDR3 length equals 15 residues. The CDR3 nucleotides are TGCGCCAGCAGCCAAGATTGGGACAGTTTCTTCGAGCAGTACTTC. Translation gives CASSQDWDSFFEQYF.

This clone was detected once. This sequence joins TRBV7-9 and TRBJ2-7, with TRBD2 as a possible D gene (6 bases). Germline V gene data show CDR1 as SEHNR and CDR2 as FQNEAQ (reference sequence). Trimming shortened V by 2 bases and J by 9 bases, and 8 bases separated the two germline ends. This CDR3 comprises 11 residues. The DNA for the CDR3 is TGTGCCAGCAGCTTACAGGGAGGGCAGTACTTC. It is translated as CASSLQGGQYF. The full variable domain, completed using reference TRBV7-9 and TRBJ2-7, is DTGVSQNPRHKITKRGQNVTFRCDPISEHNRLYWYRQTLGQGPEFLTYFQNEAQLEKSRLLSDRFSAERPKGSFSTLEIQRTEQGDSAMYLCASSLQGGQYFGPGTRLTVT.

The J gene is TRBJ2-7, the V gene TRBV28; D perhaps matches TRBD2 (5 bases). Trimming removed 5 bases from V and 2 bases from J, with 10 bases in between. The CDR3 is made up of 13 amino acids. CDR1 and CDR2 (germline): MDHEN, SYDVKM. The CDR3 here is CASSPRVTYEQYF. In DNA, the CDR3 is TGTGCCAGCAGTCCGAGGGTTACCTACGAGCAGTACTTC.

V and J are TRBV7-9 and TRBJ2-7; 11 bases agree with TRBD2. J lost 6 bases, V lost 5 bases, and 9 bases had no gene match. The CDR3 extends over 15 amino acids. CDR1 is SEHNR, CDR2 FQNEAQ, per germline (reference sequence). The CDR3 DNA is TGTGCCAGCAGCCTTATAGCGGGAGGGCCATCCGAGCAGTACTTC. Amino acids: CASSLIAGGPSEQYF.